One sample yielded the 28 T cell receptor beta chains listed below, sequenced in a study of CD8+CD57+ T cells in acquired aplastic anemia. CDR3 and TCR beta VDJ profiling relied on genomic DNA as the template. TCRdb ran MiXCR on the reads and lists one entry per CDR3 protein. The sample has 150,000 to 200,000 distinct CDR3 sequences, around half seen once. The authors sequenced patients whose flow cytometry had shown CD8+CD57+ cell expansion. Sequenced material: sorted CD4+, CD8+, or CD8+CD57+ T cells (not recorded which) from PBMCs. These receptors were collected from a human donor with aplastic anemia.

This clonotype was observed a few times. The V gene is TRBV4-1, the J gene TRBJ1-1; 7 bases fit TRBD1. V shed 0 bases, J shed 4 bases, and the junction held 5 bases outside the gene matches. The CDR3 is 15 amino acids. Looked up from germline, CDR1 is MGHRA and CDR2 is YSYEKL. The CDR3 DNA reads TGCGCCAGCAGCCAAGATATAAGGGGGCGCACTGAAGCTTTCTTT. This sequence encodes CASSQDIRGRTEAFF.

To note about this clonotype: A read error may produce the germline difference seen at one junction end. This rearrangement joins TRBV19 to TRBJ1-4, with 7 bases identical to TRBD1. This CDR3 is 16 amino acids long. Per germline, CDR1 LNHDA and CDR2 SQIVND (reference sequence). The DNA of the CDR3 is TGTGCCAGTAGCATAGAGGAGACAGGGATTAATGAAAAACTGTTTTTT. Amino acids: CASSIEETGINEKLFF.

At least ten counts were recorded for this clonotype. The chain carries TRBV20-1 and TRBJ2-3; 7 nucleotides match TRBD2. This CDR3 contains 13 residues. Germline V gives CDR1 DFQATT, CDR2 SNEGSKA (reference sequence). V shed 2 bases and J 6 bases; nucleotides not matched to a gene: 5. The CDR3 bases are TGCAGTGCTAGACCCCCAGCGGGGGATACGCAGTATTTT. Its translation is CSARPPAGDTQYF.

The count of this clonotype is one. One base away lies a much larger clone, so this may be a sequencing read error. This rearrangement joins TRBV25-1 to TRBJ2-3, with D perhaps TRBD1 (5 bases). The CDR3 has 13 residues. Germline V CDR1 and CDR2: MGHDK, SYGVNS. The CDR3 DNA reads TGTGCCAGCAGGGACGAGTTCACAGGTACGCAGTATTTT. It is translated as CASRDEFTGTQYF.

The DNA of the CDR3 is TGTGCCAGCAGATACAGTTATAGCAATCAGCCCCAGCATTTT. Its translation is CASRYSYSNQPQHF. This rearrangement joins TRBV6-6 to TRBJ1-5, with unresolved D. Trimming took 6 bases from V and 0 from J, leaving 9 bases between them. Germline V gene sequence: CDR1 MNHNY, CDR2 SVGAGI (reference sequence). The CDR3 has 14 amino acids.

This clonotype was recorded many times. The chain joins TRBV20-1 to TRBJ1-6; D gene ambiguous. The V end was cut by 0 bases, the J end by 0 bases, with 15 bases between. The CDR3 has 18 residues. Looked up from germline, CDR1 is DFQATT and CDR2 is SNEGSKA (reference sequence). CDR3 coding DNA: TGCAGTGCTAGAGATAGTGGGCGAATGAGCTCCTATAATTCACCCCTCCACTTT. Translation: CSARDSGRMSSYNSPLHF.

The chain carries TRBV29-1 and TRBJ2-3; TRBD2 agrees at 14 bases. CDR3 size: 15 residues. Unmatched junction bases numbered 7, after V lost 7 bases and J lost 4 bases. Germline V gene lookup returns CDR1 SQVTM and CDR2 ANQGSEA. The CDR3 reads CSAGPGLAGADTQYF. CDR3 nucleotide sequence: TGCAGCGCCGGGCCGGGACTAGCGGGAGCAGATACGCAGTATTTT.

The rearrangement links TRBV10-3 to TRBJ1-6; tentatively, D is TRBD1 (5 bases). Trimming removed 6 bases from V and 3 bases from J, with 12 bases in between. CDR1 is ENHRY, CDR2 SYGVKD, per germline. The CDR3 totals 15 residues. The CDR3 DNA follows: TGTGCCATCAGCCCCGGGACGAGCTATAATTCACCCCTCCACTTT. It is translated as CAISPGTSYNSPLHF.

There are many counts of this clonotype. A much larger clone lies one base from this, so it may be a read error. This CDR3 reads CAISESNTDNSPVHF. DNA of the CDR3: TGTGCCATCAGTGAGTCGAACACAGATAATTCACCCGTCCACTTT. This chain uses TRBV10-3 with TRBJ1-6; D remains ambiguous. Germline V CDR1 and CDR2: ENHRY, SYGVKD. This CDR3 is built from 15 residues.

This CDR3 is CSVDKAGQGDEQYF. As DNA, the CDR3 is TGCAGCGTTGACAAGGCAGGGCAGGGAGACGAGCAGTACTTC. This rearrangement joins TRBV29-1 to TRBJ2-7, with D perhaps being TRBD1 or TRBD2 (5 bases each). CDR1 and CDR2 (germline): SQVTM, ANQGSEA. The CDR3 sequence is 14 residues long. V lost 3 bases and J 5 bases, leaving 17 bases between the germline ends.

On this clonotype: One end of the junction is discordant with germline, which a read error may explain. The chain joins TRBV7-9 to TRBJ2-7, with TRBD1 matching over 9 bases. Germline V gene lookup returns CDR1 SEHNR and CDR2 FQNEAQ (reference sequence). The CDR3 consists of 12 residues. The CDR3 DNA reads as TGCGCCAGCAGCCGGACAGGGGACGAGCAGTACTTC. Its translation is CASSRTGDEQYF.

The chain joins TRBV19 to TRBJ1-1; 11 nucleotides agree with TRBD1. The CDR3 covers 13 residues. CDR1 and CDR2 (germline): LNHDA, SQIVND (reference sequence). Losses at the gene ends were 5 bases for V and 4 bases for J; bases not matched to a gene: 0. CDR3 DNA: TGTGCCAGTAGTGGGACAGGGGGCACTGAAGCTTTCTTT. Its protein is CASSGTGGTEAFF.

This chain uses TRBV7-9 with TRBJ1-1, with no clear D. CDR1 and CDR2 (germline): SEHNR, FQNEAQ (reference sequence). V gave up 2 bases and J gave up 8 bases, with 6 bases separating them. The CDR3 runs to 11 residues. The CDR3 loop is CASSLQVEAFF. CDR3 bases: TGTGCCAGCAGCTTACAGGTCGAAGCTTTCTTT.

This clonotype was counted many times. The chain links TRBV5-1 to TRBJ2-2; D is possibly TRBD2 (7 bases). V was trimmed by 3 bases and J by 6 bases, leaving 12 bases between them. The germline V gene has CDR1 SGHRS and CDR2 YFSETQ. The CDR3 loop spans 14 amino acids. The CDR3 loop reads CASSSGGGAGELFF. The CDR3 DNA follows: TGCGCCAGCAGCTCCGGAGGGGGGGCCGGGGAGCTGTTTTTT.

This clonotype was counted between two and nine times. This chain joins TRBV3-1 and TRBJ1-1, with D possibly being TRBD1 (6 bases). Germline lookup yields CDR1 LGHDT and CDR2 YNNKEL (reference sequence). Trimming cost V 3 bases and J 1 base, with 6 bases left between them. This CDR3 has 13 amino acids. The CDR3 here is CASSHRGNTEAFF. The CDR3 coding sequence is TGTGCCAGCAGCCACAGGGGGAACACTGAAGCTTTCTTT.

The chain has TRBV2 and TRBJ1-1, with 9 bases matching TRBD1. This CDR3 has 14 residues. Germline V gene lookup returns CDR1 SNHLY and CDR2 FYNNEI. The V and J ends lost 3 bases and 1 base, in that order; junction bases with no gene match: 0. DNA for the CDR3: TGTGCCAGCAGTGAGACAGGGGGGAACACTGAAGCTTTCTTT. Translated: CASSETGGNTEAFF.

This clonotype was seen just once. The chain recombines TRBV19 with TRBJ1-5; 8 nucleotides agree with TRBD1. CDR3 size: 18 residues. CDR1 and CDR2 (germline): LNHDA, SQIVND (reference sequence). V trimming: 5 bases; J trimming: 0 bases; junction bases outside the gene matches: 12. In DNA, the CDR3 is TGTGCCAGTAGTCCAAGACAGGGGTCAACGATTAGCAATCAGCCCCAGCATTTT. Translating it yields CASSPRQGSTISNQPQHF.

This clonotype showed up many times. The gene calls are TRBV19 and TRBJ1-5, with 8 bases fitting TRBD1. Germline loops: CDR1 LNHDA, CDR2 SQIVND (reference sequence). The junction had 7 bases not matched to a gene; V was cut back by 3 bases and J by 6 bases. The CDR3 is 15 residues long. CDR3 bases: TGTGCCAGTAGTATCAACTGGCAGGGGGCTCAGCCCCAGCATTTT. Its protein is CASSINWQGAQPQHF.

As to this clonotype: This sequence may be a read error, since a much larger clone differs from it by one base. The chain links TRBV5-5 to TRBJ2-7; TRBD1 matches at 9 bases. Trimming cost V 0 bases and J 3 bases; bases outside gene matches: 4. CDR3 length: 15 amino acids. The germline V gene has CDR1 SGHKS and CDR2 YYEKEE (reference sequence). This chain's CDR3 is CASSLAGTGIYEQYV. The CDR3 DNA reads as TGTGCCAGCAGCTTGGCCGGGACAGGGATCTACGAGCAGTACGTC.

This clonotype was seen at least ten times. This CDR3 is CAKEGGEGYTF. The CDR3 nucleotides read TGTGCCAAAGAGGGGGGGGAAGGCTACACCTTC. This chain uses TRBV7-2 with TRBJ1-2, with D maybe TRBD1 (6 bases). CDR3 length: 11 amino acids. V lost 10 bases, J lost 8 bases, and 14 bases lay in between. Germline CDR1 reads SGHTA; CDR2 reads FQGNSA.

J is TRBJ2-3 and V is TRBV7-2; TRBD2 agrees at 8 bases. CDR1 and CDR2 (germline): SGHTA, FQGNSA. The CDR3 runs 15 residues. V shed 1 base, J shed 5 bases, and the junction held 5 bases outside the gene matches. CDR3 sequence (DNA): TGTGCCAGCAGCTTAGGAGGAACTAGCGGAGATACGCAGTATTTT. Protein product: CASSLGGTSGDTQYF.

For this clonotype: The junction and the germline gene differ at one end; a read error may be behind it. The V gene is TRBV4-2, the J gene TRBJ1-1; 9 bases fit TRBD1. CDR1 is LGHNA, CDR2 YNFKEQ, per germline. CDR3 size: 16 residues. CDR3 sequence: CASSPRGTGWGTEASF. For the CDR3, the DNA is TGTGCCAGCAGCCCCCGAGGGACAGGGTGGGGGACTGAAGCTTCCTTT.

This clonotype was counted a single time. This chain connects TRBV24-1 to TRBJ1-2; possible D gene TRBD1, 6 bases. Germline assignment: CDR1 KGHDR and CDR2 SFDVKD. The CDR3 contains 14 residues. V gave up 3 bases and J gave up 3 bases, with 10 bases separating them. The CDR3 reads CATSDPGHYYGYTF. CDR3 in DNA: TGTGCCACCAGTGATCCGGGACATTACTATGGCTACACCTTC.

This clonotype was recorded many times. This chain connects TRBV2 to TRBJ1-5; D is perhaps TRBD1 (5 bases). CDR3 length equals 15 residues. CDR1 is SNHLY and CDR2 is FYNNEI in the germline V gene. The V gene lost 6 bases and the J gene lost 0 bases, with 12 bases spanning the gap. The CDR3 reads CASRPRGGSNQPQHF. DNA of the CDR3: TGTGCCAGCAGGCCAAGGGGAGGTAGCAATCAGCCCCAGCATTTT.

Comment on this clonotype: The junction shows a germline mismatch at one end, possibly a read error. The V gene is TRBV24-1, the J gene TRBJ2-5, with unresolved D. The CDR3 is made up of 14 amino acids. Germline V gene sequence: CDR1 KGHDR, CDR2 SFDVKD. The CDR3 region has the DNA TGTGCCACCGGTGATGGCATCGAGCAAGAGACCCAGTACTTC. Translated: CATGDGIEQETQYF.

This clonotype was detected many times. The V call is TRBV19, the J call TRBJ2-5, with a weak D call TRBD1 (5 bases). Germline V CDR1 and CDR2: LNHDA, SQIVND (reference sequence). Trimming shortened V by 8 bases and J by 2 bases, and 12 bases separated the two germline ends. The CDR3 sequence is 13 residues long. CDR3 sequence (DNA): TGTGCCAGTGCGACAGCGCAACAAGAGACCCAGTACTTC. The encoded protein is CASATAQQETQYF.

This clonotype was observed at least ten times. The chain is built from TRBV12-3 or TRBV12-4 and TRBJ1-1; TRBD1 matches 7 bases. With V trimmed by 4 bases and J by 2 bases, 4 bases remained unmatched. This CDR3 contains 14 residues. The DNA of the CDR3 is TGTGCCAGCAGTTCGACAGGGTCCAACACTGAAGCTTTCTTT. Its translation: CASSSTGSNTEAFF.

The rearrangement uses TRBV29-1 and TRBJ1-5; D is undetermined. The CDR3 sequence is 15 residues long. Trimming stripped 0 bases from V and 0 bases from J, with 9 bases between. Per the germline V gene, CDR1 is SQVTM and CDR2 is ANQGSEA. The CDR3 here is CSVEDGDYSNQPQHF. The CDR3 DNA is TGCAGCGTTGAAGATGGGGATTATAGCAATCAGCCCCAGCATTTT.